Below, 13 T cell receptor beta chains from the same sample are listed, as sequenced in a study of CD8+ T cells in alopecia areata. Extracted from the samples, RNA was reverse transcribed into cDNA to serve as the sequencing template. The assay was immunoSEQ multiplex PCR, and TCRdb's table has in-frame clones only and misses some. The profile shows 90,000 to 100,000 clones, around 55% of them singletons. Treatment reported: oral pan-JAK inhibitor, 5-10 mg twice daily. Here the sequenced sample was CD8+ T cells sorted from blood, taken at week 4, from a patient treated with tofacitinib. Receptor source: a human donor with alopecia areata.

The chain links TRBV4-3 to TRBJ1-1, with TRBD1 as a possible D gene (6 bases). Germline CDR1 and CDR2: LGHNA and YSLEER. V lost 1 base to trimming and J lost 8 bases, with 14 bases between them. The CDR3 length is 14 residues. In DNA, the CDR3 is TGCGCCAGCAGCCAAGGCCGGGACACGATGGAAGCTTTCTTT. It codes for CASSQGRDTMEAFF.

The chain couples TRBV5-6 to TRBJ1-1; D call uncertain. The CDR3 is 14 residues long. From germline, CDR1 is SGHDT and CDR2 YYEEEE. V dropped 5 bases and J dropped 6 bases, with 17 bases sitting between them. The CDR3, as DNA: TGTGCCAGCAGTTTCTCACCGTCCGGGTCTGAAGCTTTCTTT. Its protein product is CASSFSPSGSEAFF.

This clone was counted at least ten times. The sample carries other DNA sequences with the same CDR3. The chain recombines TRBV7-2 with TRBJ1-1; D gene unclear. This CDR3 has 14 amino acids. V lost 0 bases and J lost 0, with 5 bases in between. Germline V CDR1 and CDR2: SGHTA, FQGNSA. The CDR3 is CASSLAGLNTEAFF. The CDR3 nucleotides are TGTGCCAGCAGCTTAGCCGGGTTGAACACTGAAGCTTTCTTT.

The chain recombines TRBV6-5 with TRBJ2-7; no definite D call. This CDR3 spans 14 amino acids. From germline, CDR1 is MNHEY and CDR2 SVGAGI. V was cut by 4 bases and J by 2 bases, with 12 bases left in between. CDR3 protein: CASSLSRVPYEQYF. The CDR3 DNA reads TGTGCCAGCAGTTTATCCCGGGTACCCTACGAGCAGTACTTC.

The chain carries TRBV2 and TRBJ2-7; 7 nucleotides match TRBD2. This CDR3 is 12 amino acids long. Germline V gives CDR1 SNHLY, CDR2 FYNNEI. The V and J ends lost 11 bases and 2 bases, in that order; junction bases with no gene match: 6. The DNA for the CDR3 is TGTGCCGGGCGGGGAGGGGCCTACGAGCAGTACTTC. It codes for CAGRGGAYEQYF.

To note about this clone: Other DNA sequences in the sample encode the same CDR3. The V gene is TRBV27, the J gene TRBJ1-5; D unclear. The CDR3 contains 13 residues. Germline assignment: CDR1 MNHEY and CDR2 SMNVEV (reference sequence). Between the trimmed V and J ends, which lost 6 bases and 3 bases, there was a span of 9 bases. The CDR3 is CASSLFNNQPQHF. The CDR3, as DNA: TGTGCCAGCAGCCTATTCAACAATCAGCCCCAGCATTTT.

The J gene is TRBJ2-7, the V gene TRBV5-1; a weak D match, TRBD2 (5 bases). V gave up 6 bases and J gave up 0 bases, with 13 bases separating them. Germline V gene sequence: CDR1 SGHRS, CDR2 YFSETQ. This CDR3 spans 14 amino acids. CDR3 loop: CASKIALSSYEQYF. In DNA form, the CDR3 reads TGCGCCAGCAAAATAGCGTTGAGCTCCTACGAGCAGTACTTC.

The chain joins TRBV27 to TRBJ1-2; D gene unclear. Trimming stripped 3 bases from V and 4 bases from J, with 12 bases between. The germline V gene has CDR1 MNHEY and CDR2 SMNVEV (reference sequence). This CDR3 region has 14 residues. The CDR3 sequence: CASSFGPGGYGYTF. The CDR3, as DNA: TGTGCCAGCAGTTTTGGTCCGGGAGGCTATGGCTACACCTTC.

This chain connects TRBV7-6 to TRBJ2-7; 9 bases match TRBD1. Per the germline V gene, CDR1 is SGHVS and CDR2 is FNYEAQ. J lost 3 bases, V lost 5 bases, and 8 bases had no gene match. The CDR3 loop spans 15 amino acids. This chain's CDR3 is CASSPSTGGLYEQYF. The DNA of the CDR3 is TGTGCCAGCAGCCCCTCGACAGGGGGACTCTACGAGCAGTACTTC.

The V call is TRBV10-3, the J call TRBJ2-7; either TRBD1 or TRBD2 may fit D (5 bases each). The V gene's germline CDR1 is ENHRY and CDR2 SYGVKD. Deletions cut 4 bases from V and 2 bases from J, with 15 bases between. The CDR3 runs 15 residues. CDR3 in DNA: TGTGCCATCAGTGGAACCGGGACCAAGCCCTACGAGCAGTACTTC. Its translation: CAISGTGTKPYEQYF.

The chain employs TRBV5-4 and TRBJ1-2; D perhaps matches TRBD1 (6 bases). The germline gives CDR1 SGHNT, CDR2 YYREEE (reference sequence). V dropped 4 bases and J dropped 7 bases, with 14 bases sitting between them. The CDR3 length is 13 residues. The CDR3 DNA reads TGTGCCAGCAGCCCCGTGGGGGGCTCTGGCTACACCTTC. This gives the protein CASSPVGGSGYTF.

Only one count was recorded for this clone. This chain joins TRBV5-1 and TRBJ2-5; TRBD1 matches at 7 bases. Per germline, CDR1 SGHRS and CDR2 YFSETQ. J was trimmed by 2 bases and V by 7 bases; bases with no gene match: 8. This CDR3 has 14 residues. The CDR3: CASRQETGQETQYF. Written as DNA, the CDR3 is TGCGCCAGCCGCCAGGAGACAGGGCAAGAGACCCAGTACTTC.

The chain employs TRBV18 and TRBJ2-5, with D unresolved. This CDR3 is built from 13 residues. Germline loops: CDR1 KGHSH, CDR2 LQKENI. Between the trimmed V and J ends, which lost 0 bases and 5 bases, there was a span of 7 bases. The CDR3 coding sequence is TGTGCCAGCTCACCACCCGATGGCGAGACCCAGTACTTC. Its protein product is CASSPPDGETQYF.